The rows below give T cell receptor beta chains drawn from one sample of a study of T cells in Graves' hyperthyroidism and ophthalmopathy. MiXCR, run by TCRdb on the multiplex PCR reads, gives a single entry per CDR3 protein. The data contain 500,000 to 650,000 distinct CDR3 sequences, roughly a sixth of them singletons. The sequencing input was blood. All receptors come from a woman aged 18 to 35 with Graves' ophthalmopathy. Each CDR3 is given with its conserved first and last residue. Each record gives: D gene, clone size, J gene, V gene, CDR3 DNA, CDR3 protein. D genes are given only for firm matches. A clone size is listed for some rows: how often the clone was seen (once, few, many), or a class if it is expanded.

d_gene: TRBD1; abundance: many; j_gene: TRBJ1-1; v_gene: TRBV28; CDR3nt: TGTGCCAGCAGTTTAATGGAGGGGGCGCTGAACACTGAAGCTTTCTTT; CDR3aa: CASSLMEGALNTEAFF
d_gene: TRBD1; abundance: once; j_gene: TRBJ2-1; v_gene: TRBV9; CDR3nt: TGTGCCAGCAGCGTAGACGACAGGGCCCATTGGAATGAGCAGTTCTTC; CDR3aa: CASSVDDRAHWNEQFF
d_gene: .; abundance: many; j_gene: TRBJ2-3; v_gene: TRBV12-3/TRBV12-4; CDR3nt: TGTGCCAGCAGTTTAGTGAGGTTCGATACGCAGTATTTT; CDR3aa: CASSLVRFDTQYF
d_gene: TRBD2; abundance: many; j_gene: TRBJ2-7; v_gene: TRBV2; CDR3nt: TGTGCCAGCATTCGGACTAGCGGGCGAGGGGACTACGAGCAGTACTTC; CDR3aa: CASIRTSGRGDYEQYF
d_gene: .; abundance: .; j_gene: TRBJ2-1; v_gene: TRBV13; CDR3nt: TGTGCCAGCAGCTTAGGACAGAAAGAGCAGTTCTTC; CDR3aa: CASSLGQKEQFF
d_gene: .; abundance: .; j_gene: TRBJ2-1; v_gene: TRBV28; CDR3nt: TGTGCCAGCAGTTTTAACGCAGGGGCGGCCGAACGTATCCATGAGCAGTTCTTC; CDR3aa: CASSFNAGAAERIHEQFF
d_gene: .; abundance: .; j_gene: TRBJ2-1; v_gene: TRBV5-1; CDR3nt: TGCGCCAGCAGCTTGTTACCCTTCAGCCAATCCTACAATGAGCAGTTCTTC; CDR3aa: CASSLLPFSQSYNEQFF
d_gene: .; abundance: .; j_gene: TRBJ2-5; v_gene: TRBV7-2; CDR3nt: TGTGCCAGCAGCACGGGATACATAGGGGAGACCCAGTACTTC; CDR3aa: CASSTGYIGETQYF
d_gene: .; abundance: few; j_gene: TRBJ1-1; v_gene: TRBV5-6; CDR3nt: TGTGCCAGCAGCTTTCTCGGAGCCGGTATGAACACTGAAGCTTTCTTT; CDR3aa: CASSFLGAGMNTEAFF
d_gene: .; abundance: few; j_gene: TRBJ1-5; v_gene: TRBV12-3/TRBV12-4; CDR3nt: TGTGCCAGCAGTTTTCGGGGGGGGTTAACCCATCAGCCCCAGCATTTT; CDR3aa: CASSFRGGLTHQPQHF
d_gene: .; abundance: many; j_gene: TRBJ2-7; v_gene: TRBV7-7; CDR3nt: TGTGCTAGCAGCTTAGAGCCCGGGTACGAGCAGTACTTC; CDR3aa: CASSLEPGYEQYF
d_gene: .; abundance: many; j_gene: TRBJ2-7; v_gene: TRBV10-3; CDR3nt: TGTGCCATCAGTGATCCCGGGGGCCTCTCCTACGAGCAGTACTTC; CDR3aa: CAISDPGGLSYEQYF
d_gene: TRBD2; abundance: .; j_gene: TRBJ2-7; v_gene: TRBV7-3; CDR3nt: TGTGCCAGCAGCTCCACTAGCGGGGTCTCCTACGAGCAGTACTTC; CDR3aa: CASSSTSGVSYEQYF
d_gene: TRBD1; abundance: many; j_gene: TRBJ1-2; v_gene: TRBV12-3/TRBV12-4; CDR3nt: TGTGCCAGCAGCCCGGGACAGCCTAACGTCAGAGGCTACACCTTC; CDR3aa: CASSPGQPNVRGYTF
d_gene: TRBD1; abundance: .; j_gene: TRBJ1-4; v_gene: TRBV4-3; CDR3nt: TGCGCCAGCAGCCAAGCATCTCCGGGACAGGGGGCTGAAAAACTGTTTTTT; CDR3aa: CASSQASPGQGAEKLFF
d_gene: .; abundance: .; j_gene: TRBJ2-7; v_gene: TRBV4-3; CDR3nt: TGCGCCAGCAGCCAAGATCCAGGGAGGAACGAGCAGTACTTC; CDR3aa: CASSQDPGRNEQYF
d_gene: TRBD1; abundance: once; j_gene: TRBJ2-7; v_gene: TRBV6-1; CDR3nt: TGTGCCAGCAGTGAGCGGGACAGGGGTATTGACGAGCAGTACTTC; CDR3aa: CASSERDRGIDEQYF
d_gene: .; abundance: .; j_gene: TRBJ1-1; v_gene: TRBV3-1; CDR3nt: TGTGCCAGCAGCCAAGAAGGAAAACCGAACACTGAAGCTTTCTTT; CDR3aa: CASSQEGKPNTEAFF
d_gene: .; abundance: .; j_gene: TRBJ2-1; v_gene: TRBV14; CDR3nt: TGTGCCAGCAGACAAGGGGGGAGCTCCTACAATGAGCAGTTCTTC; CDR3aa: CASRQGGSSYNEQFF
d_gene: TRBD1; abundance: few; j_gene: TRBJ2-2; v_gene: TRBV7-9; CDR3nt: TGTGCCAGCAGCGTCGGGACAGGGGGAACCGGGGAGCTGTTTTTT; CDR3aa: CASSVGTGGTGELFF
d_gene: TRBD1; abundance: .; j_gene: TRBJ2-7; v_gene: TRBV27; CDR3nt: TGTGCCAGCAGCATACAGGGGTCGACCTACGAGCAGCACTTC; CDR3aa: CASSIQGSTYEQHF
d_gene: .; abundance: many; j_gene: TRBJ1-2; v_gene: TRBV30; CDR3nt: TGTGCCTGGTTAATGGGTAATGGCTACACCTTC; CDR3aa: CAWLMGNGYTF